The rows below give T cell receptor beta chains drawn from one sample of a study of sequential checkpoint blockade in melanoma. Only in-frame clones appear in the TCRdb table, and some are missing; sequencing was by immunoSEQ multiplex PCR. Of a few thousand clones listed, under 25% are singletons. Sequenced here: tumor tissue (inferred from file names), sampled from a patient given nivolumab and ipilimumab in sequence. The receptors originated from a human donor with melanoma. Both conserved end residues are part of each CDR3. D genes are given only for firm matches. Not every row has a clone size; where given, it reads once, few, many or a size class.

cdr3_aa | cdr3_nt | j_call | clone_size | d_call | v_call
CATSIPGINQPQHF | TGTGCCACCAGCATCCCAGGGATCAATCAGCCCCAGCATTTT | TRBJ1-5 | . | . | TRBV15
CASSYSGVSNEKLFF | TGTGCCAGCAGTTACTCGGGGGTCAGTAACGAAAAACTGTTTTTT | TRBJ1-4 | . | . | TRBV6-8
CASSLSRITGVGPSNQPQHF | TGTGCCAGCAGCTTAAGTCGAATAACGGGGGTTGGTCCGAGCAATCAGCCCCAGCATTTT | TRBJ1-5 | medium-sized | . | TRBV11-3
CASSPGGEQYF | TGTGCCAGCAGTCCCGGGGGCGAGCAGTACTTC | TRBJ2-7 | few | . | TRBV6-7
CASSRDRLDEQFF | TGCGCCAGCAGCCGTGACAGGCTGGATGAGCAGTTCTTC | TRBJ2-1 | many | . | TRBV23-1
CASSPGGADTQYF | TGTGCCAGCTCACCAGGAGGGGCAGATACGCAGTATTTT | TRBJ2-3 | once | . | TRBV18
CAWSVRGRGQETQYF | TGTGCCTGGAGTGTAAGGGGTCGTGGTCAAGAGACCCAGTACTTC | TRBJ2-5 | few | . | TRBV30
CASSTGTSVYNEQFF | TGTGCCAGTAGTACCGGGACTAGCGTCTACAATGAGCAGTTCTTC | TRBJ2-1 | . | TRBD2 | TRBV19
CASSEGLNEKLFF | TGTGCCAGCAGTGAAGGTTTGAATGAAAAACTGTTTTTT | TRBJ1-4 | large | . | TRBV6-1
CASIYRVAHEQFF | TGTGCCAGCATATATAGGGTAGCTCATGAGCAGTTCTTC | TRBJ2-1 | few | . | TRBV6-8
CASSSRVTGYNEQFF | TGTGCCAGCAGCTCCAGGGTGACGGGTTACAATGAGCAGTTCTTC | TRBJ2-1 | few | . | TRBV11-3
CASSSFASGASTDTQYF | TGTGCCAGCTCATCATTTGCTAGCGGGGCTAGCACAGATACGCAGTATTTT | TRBJ2-3 | . | TRBD2 | TRBV18
CASSSGGGIYEQYF | TGCGCCAGCAGCTCCGGGGGAGGGATCTACGAGCAGTACTTC | TRBJ2-7 | . | TRBD2 | TRBV5-1
CASTEGGGSNYGYTF | TGTGCCAGCACTGAAGGGGGCGGGTCTAACTATGGCTACACCTTC | TRBJ1-2 | few | TRBD1 | TRBV11-3
CAWSEGQPQETQYF | TGTGCCTGGAGTGAGGGGCAGCCTCAAGAGACCCAGTACTTC | TRBJ2-5 | large | . | TRBV30
CASSYSAGTRNTGELFF | TGTGCCAGCAGTTACTCCGCCGGGACAAGGAACACCGGGGAGCTGTTTTTT | TRBJ2-2 | . | . | TRBV6-8
CASSPLQRGDTDTQYF | TGTGCCAGCAGCCCCCTCCAGCGGGGGGACACAGATACGCAGTATTTT | TRBJ2-3 | . | TRBD2 | TRBV9
CASSFLPSIDKGPNEKLFF | TGCGCCAGCAGCTTCCTTCCCTCGATCGACAAGGGTCCTAATGAAAAACTGTTTTTT | TRBJ1-4 | . | . | TRBV5-1
CASSRDRTEPSAYYEQYF | TGTGCCAGCAGCCGCGACAGGACCGAGCCTAGCGCTTACTACGAGCAGTACTTC | TRBJ2-7 | few | . | TRBV11-3
CASRGQGVETQYF | TGTGCCAGCAGGGGACAGGGAGTAGAGACCCAGTACTTC | TRBJ2-5 | . | TRBD1 | TRBV9
CASSPMAYRVSNTGELFF | TGTGCCAGCTCACCAATGGCCTACAGGGTTTCGAACACCGGGGAGCTGTTTTTT | TRBJ2-2 | . | . | TRBV18
CASSLQGATDTQYF | TGTGCCAGCAGCTTGCAGGGGGCCACAGATACGCAGTATTTT | TRBJ2-3 | many | TRBD1 | TRBV11-3
CASSLSGQFVNTEAFF | TGTGCCAGTAGTTTGAGTGGTCAGTTTGTGAACACTGAAGCTTTCTTT | TRBJ1-1 | few | . | TRBV19
CASSVDRGYGYTF | TGTGCCAGCAGCGTTGACAGAGGCTATGGCTACACCTTC | TRBJ1-2 | . | . | TRBV28
CASSWTGYEQYF | TGTGCCAGCAGTTGGACAGGGTACGAGCAGTACTTC | TRBJ2-7 | . | TRBD1 | TRBV6-8
CASSLHGSGAYNEQFF | TGCGCCAGCAGTCTCCATGGGAGCGGAGCTTACAATGAGCAGTTCTTC | TRBJ2-1 | . | . | TRBV5-1
CASSGSSNEKLFF | TGTGCCAGCTCAGGGAGTAGTAATGAAAAACTGTTTTTT | TRBJ1-4 | few | . | TRBV6-8
CASSLPATYEQYF | TGTGCCAGTTCTCTCCCAGCAACCTACGAGCAGTACTTC | TRBJ2-7 | . | . | TRBV6-8